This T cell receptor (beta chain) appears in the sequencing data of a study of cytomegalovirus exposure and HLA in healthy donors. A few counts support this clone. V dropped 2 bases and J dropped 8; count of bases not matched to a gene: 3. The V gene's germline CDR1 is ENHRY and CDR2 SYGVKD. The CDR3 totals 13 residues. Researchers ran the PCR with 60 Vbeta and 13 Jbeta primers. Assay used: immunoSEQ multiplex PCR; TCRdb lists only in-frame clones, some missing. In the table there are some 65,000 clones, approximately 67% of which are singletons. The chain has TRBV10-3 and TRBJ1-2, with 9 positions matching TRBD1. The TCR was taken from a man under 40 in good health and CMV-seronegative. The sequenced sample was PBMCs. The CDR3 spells CAISEGTGNGYTF. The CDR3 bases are TGTGCCATCAGTGAGGGGACAGGGAACGGCTACACCTTC.